This record concerns one T cell receptor beta chain sequence. This entry comes from a study of blood T cell repertoires in COVID-19. Study summary: Samples representing acute and convalescent COVID-19 were sourced from the United States, Italy and Spain. T cells, B-cell-depleted T cells, or PBMCs provided the cDNA or gDNA that served as material.

How the authors handled the data: Reference gene primers were amplified, and this amplification served to estimate nucleated cell counts. Using immunoSEQ multiplex PCR, the repertoire was profiled, and TCRdb retains in-frame clones only, with some absent. The DNA gave D and trimming, while V, J and clone size come from that table. Among around 700,000 clones listed, just under 90% were seen once. Sequenced sample: peripheral blood. This sequence originates from a woman aged 18-29 years with acute or convalescent COVID-19.

This CDR3 is CASQAGGYTF. For the CDR3, the DNA is TGTGCCAGCCAAGCGGGGGGCTACACCTTC. The chain has TRBV6-5 and TRBJ1-2, with D unresolved. Trimming took 8 bases from V and 8 from J, leaving 9 bases between them. Germline-derived CDR1 and CDR2 are MNHEY and SVGAGI. The CDR3 consists of 10 residues.